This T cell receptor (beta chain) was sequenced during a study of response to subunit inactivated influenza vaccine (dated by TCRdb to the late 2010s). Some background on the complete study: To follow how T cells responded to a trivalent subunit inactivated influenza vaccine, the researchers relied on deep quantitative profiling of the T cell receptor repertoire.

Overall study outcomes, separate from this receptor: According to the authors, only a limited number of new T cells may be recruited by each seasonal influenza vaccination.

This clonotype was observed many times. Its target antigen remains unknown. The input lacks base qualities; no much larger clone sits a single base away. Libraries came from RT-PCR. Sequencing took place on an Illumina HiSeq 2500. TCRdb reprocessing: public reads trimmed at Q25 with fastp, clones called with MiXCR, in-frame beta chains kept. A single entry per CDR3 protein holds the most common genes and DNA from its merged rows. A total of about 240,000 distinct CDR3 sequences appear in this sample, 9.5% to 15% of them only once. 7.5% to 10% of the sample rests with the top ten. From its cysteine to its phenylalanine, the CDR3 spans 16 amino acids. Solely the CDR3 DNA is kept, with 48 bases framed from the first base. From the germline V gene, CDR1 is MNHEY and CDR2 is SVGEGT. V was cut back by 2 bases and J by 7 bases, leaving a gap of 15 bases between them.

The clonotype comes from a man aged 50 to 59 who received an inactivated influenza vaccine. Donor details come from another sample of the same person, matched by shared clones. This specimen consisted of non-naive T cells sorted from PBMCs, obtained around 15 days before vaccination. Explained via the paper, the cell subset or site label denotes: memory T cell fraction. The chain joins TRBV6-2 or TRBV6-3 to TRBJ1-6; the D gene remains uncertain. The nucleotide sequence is TGTGCCAGCAGTTACCCTCGGCGACGGGGAAATTCACCCCTCCACTTT. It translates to CASSYPRRRGNSPLHF.